Below, 2 T cell receptor beta chains from the same sample are listed, as sequenced in a study of blood T cell repertoires in COVID-19. The data were produced by immunoSEQ multiplex PCR, yet TCRdb's version contains in-frame clones alone and is incomplete. The sample has some 350,000 clones, 70% to 90% seen once. Sequencing was carried out using PBMCs or T cells enriched from blood (not recorded which). These receptors were collected from a woman aged 25 to 45 who had recovered from COVID-19.

The gene calls are TRBV28 and TRBJ2-7; D might be TRBD2 (7 bases). V shed 4 bases and J shed 3 bases, with 19 bases lying between them. The germline CDR1 and CDR2 sequences are MDHEN and SYDVKM. The CDR3 totals 16 residues. The CDR3 nucleotides are TGTGCCAGCAGTTCGTTTGCGGCGGGGGCGGTCTACGAGCAGTACTTC. Translation gives CASSSFAAGAVYEQYF. The full variable domain, its missing parts supplied by reference TRBV28 and TRBJ2-7, is DVKVTQSSRYLVKRTGEKVFLECVQDMDHENMFWYRQDPGLGLRLIYFSYDVKMKEKGDIPEGYSVSREKKERFSLILESASTNQTSMYLCASSSFAAGAVYEQYFGPGTRLTVT.

This sequence joins TRBV9 and TRBJ2-3; TRBD2 matches 9 bases. Looked up from germline, CDR1 is SGDLS and CDR2 is YYNGEE. The V and J ends lost 2 bases and 0 bases, in that order; junction bases with no gene match: 1. This CDR3 contains 15 residues. The CDR3 protein is CASSVGLASTDTQYF. The CDR3, as DNA: TGTGCCAGCAGCGTGGGACTAGCAAGCACAGATACGCAGTATTTT.